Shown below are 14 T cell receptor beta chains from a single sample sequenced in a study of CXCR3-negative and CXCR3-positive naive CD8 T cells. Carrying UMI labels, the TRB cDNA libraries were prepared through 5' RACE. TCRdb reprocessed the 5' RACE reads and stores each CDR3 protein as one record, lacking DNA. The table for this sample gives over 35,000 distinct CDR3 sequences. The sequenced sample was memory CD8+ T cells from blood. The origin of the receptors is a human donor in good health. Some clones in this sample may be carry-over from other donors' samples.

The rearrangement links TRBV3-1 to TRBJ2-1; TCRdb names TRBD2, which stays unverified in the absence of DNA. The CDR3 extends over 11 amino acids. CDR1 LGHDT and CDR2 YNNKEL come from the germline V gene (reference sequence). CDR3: CASGDSGEQFF.

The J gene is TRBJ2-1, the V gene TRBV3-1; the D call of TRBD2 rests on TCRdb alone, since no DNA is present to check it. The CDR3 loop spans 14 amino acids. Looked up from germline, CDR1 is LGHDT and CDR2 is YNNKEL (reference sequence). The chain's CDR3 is CASSLRGGQREQFF.

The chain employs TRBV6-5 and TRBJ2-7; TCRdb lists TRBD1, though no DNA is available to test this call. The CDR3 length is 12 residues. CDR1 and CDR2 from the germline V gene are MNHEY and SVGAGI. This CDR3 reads CASSYGGSEQYF.

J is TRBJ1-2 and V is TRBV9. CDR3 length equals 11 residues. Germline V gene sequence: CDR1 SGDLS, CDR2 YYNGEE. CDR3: CASSGGYGYTF.

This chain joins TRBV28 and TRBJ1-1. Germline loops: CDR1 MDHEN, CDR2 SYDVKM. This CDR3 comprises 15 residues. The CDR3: CASTYSGGGSTEAFF. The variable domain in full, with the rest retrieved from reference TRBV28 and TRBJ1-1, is DVKVTQSSRYLVKRTGEKVFLECVQDMDHENMFWYRQDPGLGLRLIYFSYDVKMKEKGDIPEGYSVSREKKERFSLILESASTNQTSMYLCASTYSGGGSTEAFFGQGTRLTVV.

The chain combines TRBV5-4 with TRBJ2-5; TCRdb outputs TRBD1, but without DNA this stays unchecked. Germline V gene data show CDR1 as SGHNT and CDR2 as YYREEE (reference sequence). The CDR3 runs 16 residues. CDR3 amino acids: CASSQKVTGEGETQYF.

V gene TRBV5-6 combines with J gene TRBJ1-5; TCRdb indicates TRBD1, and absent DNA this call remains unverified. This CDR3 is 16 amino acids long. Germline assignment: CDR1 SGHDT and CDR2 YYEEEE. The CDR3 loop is CASSHGTAYSNQPQHF.

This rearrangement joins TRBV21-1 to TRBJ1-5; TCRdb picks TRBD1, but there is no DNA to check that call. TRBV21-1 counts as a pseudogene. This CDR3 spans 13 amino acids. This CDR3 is CARRGRSFEPQHF.

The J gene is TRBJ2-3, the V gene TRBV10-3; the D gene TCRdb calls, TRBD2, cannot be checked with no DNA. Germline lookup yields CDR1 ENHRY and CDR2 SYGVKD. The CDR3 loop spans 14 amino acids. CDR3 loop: CAIRRAGGTDTQYF.

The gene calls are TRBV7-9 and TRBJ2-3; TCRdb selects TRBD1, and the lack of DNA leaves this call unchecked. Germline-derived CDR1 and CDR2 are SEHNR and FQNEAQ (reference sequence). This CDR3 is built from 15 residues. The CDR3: CASGDGVQGSDTQYF.

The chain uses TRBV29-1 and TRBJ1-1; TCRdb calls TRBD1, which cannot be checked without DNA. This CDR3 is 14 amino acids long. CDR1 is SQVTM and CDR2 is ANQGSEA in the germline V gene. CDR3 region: CSVKQGGMNTEAFF.

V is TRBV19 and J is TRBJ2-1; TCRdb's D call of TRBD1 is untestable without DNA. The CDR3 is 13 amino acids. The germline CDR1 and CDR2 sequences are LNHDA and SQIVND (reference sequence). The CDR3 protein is CASTEQGWNEQFF.

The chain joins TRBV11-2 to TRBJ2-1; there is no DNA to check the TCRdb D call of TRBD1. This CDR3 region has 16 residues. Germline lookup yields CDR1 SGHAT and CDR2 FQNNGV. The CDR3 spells CASSPVGVTSYNEQFF.

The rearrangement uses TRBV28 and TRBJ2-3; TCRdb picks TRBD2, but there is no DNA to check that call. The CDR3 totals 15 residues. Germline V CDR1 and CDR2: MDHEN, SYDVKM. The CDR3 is CASNPRPGKPDTQYF.